The clone carrying this T cell receptor (beta chain) has a single count. In the study's own analysis: Nucleated cell counts were estimated from reference gene primer amplification. Sequencing was performed with immunoSEQ multiplex PCR; in TCRdb, only in-frame clones are kept and a portion is missing. D and trimming come from the DNA, and the V and J calls and clone size come from that table. The table records about 78,000 clones, more than 70% of them present only once. The data originate from a study of blood T cell repertoires in COVID-19. Whole-study context: Material from acute and convalescent COVID-19 was sourced from the United States, Italy and Spain. Sources were T cells, B-cell-depleted T cells, or PBMCs; the material itself was cDNA or gDNA.

Sequences were obtained from peripheral blood. The clonotype was recovered from a man aged 65 to 79 with active or convalescent COVID-19.

The DNA of the CDR3 is TGTGCCAGCAGCCCCCTAAACTCGGCGGGAGAGACCCAGTACTTC. Translation: CASSPLNSAGETQYF. This chain joins TRBV7-9 and TRBJ2-5; D is perhaps TRBD2 (5 bases). The CDR3 spans 15 residues. Germline V lookup: CDR1 SEHNR, CDR2 FQNEAQ (reference sequence). The V end was cut by 5 bases, the J end by 4 bases, with 17 bases between. The complete variable domain, with remaining parts taken from reference TRBV7-9 and TRBJ2-5, reads DTGVSQNPRHKITKRGQNVTFRCDPISEHNRLYWYRQTLGQGPEFLTYFQNEAQLEKSRLLSDRFSAERPKGSFSTLEIQRTEQGDSAMYLCASSPLNSAGETQYFGPGTRLLVL.